This entry describes one T cell receptor beta chain. These data are taken from a study of shared clonotypes between healthy human individuals. For the study at large: CD8 memory received one plate per donor, CD8 naive two, CD4 memory three and CD4 naive three.

The germline V gene encodes CDR1 LNHDA and CDR2 SQIVND (reference sequence). V lost 3 bases to trimming and J lost 9 bases; unmatched junction nucleotides: 5. The CDR3 loop spans 14 amino acids. The naive CD8 population came from CD45RO-negative cells selected for CCR7, without terminally differentiated effector memory CD45RA+ cells. Data came from immunoSEQ multiplex PCR; TCRdb stores just in-frame clones and leaves some out. The data show around 700,000 clones, with 90% to 95% seen just once and 20% to 25% held by the top ten. The V and J genes are TRBV19 and TRBJ2-1, with 10 bases that match TRBD2. The clonotype originates from a young man in good health. The sample taken for sequencing was naive CD8+ T cells sorted from blood. The CDR3 bases are TGTGCCAGTAGTATGAGAGCGGGAGGGGGTGAGCAGTTCTTC. This codes for CASSMRAGGGEQFF.